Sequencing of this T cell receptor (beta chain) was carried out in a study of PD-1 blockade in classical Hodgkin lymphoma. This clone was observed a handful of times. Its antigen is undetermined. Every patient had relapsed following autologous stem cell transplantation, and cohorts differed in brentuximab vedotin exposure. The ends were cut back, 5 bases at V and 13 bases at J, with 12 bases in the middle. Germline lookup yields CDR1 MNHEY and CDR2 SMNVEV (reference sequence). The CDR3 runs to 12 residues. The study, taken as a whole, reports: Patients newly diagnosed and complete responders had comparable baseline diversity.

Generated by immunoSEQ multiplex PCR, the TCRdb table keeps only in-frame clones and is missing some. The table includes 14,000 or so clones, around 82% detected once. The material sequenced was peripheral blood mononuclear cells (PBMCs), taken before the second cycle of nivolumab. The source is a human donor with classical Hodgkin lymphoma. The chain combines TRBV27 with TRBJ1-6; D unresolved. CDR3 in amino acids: CASSPQAGPLHF. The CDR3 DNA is TGTGCCAGCAGTCCCCAGGCTGGGCCCCTCCACTTT.